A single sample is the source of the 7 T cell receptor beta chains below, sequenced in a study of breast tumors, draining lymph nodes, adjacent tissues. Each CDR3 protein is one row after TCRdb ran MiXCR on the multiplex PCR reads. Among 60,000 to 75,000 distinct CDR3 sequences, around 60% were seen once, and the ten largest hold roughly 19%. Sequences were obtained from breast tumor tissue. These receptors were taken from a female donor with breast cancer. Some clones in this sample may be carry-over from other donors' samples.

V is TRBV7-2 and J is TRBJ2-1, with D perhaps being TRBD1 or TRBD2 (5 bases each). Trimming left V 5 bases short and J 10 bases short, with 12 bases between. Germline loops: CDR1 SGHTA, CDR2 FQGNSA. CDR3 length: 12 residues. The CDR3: CASSRLGVEQFF. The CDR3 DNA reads TGTGCCAGCAGCCGCTTGGGGGTAGAGCAGTTCTTC. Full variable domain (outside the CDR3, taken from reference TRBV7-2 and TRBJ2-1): GAGVSQSPSNKVTEKGKDVELRCDPISGHTALYWYRQSLGQGLEFLIYFQGNSAPDKSGLPSDRFSAERTGGSVSTLTIQRTQQEDSAVYLCASSRLGVEQFFGPGTRLTVL.

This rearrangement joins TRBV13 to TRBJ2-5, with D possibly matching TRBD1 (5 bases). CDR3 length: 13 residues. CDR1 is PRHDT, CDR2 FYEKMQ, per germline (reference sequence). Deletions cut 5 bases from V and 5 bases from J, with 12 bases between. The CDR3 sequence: CASSGPGRETQYF. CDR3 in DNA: TGTGCCAGCAGCGGGCCAGGGCGGGAGACCCAGTACTTC.

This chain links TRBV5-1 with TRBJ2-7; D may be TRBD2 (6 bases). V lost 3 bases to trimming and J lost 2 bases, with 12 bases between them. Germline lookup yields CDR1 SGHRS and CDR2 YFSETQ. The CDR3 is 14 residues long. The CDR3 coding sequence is TGCGCCAGCAGCTCCGGAGGGACGGCCTACGAGCAGTACTTC. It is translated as CASSSGGTAYEQYF.

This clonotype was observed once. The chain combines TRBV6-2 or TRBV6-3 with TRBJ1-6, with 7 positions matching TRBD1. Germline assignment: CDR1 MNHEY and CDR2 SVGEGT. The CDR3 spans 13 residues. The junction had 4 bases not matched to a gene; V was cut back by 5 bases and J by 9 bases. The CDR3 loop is CASSPGTASPLHF. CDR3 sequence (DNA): TGTGCCAGCAGTCCCGGGACAGCTTCACCCCTCCACTTT.

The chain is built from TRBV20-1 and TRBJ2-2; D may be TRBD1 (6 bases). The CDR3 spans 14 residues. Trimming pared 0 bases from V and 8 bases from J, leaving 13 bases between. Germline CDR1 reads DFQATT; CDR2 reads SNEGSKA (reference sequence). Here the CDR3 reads CSARDSAGTGELFF. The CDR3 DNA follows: TGCAGTGCTAGAGATTCGGCCGGGACAGGGGAGCTGTTTTTT.

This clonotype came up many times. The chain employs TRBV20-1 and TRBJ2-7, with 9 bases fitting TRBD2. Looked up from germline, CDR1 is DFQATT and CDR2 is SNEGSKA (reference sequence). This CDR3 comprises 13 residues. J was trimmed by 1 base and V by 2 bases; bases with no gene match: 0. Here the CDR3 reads CSARLAGSYEQYF. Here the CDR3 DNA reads TGCAGTGCTAGACTAGCGGGATCCTACGAGCAGTACTTC.

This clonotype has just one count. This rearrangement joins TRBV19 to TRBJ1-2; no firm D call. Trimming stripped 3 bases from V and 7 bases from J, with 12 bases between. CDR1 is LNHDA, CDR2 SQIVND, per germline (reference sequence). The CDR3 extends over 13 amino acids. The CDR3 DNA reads TGTGCCAGTAGTATGACCCTACAAAGTGGCTACACCTTC. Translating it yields CASSMTLQSGYTF.